This T cell receptor beta chain was captured by sequencing in a study of blood T cell repertoires in COVID-19. Sequencing used immunoSEQ multiplex PCR; TCRdb keeps in-frame clones, though not all of them. Here the sample spans some 120,000 clones, over 80% being singletons. Trimming shortened V by 7 bases and J by 6 bases, and 18 bases separated the two germline ends. Germline-derived CDR1 and CDR2 are MNHEY and SVGAGI. This CDR3 has 14 amino acids. This TCR was recovered from an older woman with acute or convalescent COVID-19. The sequenced sample was peripheral blood. This chain links TRBV6-5 with TRBJ1-1, with a possible D match to TRBD1 (6 bases). The CDR3 protein is CASTGDTLGAEAFF. CDR3 bases: TGTGCCAGCACCGGGGACACACTGGGCGCTGAAGCTTTCTTT.